What follows are 25 T cell receptor beta chains derived from one specimen sequenced in a study of T cells in Graves' hyperthyroidism and ophthalmopathy. Amplification of TCR beta CDR3 regions was performed using RNA transcripts as template. The TCR CDR3 first-round RT-PCR relied on the HTBI primer set. One entry per CDR3 protein results from TCRdb running MiXCR on the multiplex PCR reads. The sample consists of some 600,000 distinct CDR3 sequences, more than 11% of them appearing once. Sequencing was done on a sample of blood. The source is a woman aged 25 to 45 with Graves' hyperthyroidism that later progressed to Graves' ophthalmopathy.

This chain links TRBV7-6 with TRBJ1-1; the D is unclear. This CDR3 has 16 residues. Germline CDR1 reads SGHVS; CDR2 reads FNYEAQ. Between the trimmed V and J ends, which lost 2 bases and 1 base, there was a span of 14 bases. This chain's CDR3 is CASSLMTPEWNTEAFF. DNA for the CDR3: TGTGCCAGCAGCTTAATGACTCCGGAGTGGAACACTGAAGCTTTCTTT. Together with reference TRBV7-6 and TRBJ1-1, the CDR3 gives the full variable domain: GAGVSQSPRYKVTKRGQDVALRCDPISGHVSLYWYRQALGQGPEFLTYFNYEAQQDKSGLPNDRFSAERPEGSISTLTIQRTEQRDSAMYRCASSLMTPEWNTEAFFGQGTRLTVV.

This clonotype was observed a few times. The CDR3 here is CASSQETGTGELFF. CDR3 nucleotide sequence: TGCGCCAGCAGCCAAGAAACTGGCACCGGGGAGCTGTTTTTT. This chain uses TRBV4-3 with TRBJ2-2, with no clear D. Germline lookup yields CDR1 LGHNA and CDR2 YSLEER. The CDR3 covers 14 residues. V gave up 0 bases and J gave up 4 bases, with 6 bases separating them.

There are many counts of this clonotype. The rearrangement uses TRBV9 and TRBJ2-1, with 13 bases lining up with TRBD2. The length of the CDR3 is 15 residues. The germline gives CDR1 SGDLS, CDR2 YYNGEE. Trimming at V came to 0 bases and at J to 8 bases, leaving 2 bases not matched to a gene. The CDR3 here is CASSVGGLAGHEQFF. The CDR3 region has the DNA TGTGCCAGCAGCGTAGGGGGACTAGCGGGACATGAGCAGTTCTTC.

This clonotype was counted ten times or more. The CDR3 DNA reads as TGCAGTGCTAGGGGGGGACAGGGGGCCGGGGAGCTGTTTTTT. The encoded protein is CSARGGQGAGELFF. The chain links TRBV20-1 to TRBJ2-2; 11 bases match TRBD1. The CDR3 has 14 residues. Germline assignment: CDR1 DFQATT and CDR2 SNEGSKA (reference sequence). With V trimmed by 3 bases and J by 6 bases, 3 bases remained unmatched.

This clonotype was observed many times. At one boundary the junction diverges from the germline segment, which might be a read error. The chain recombines TRBV29-1 with TRBJ2-5; D is ambiguous. Germline V gene lookup returns CDR1 SQVTM and CDR2 ANQGSEA. CDR3 length: 10 residues. The CDR3 nucleotides read TGCAGCGTCGAAGAAGAGACCCAGTACTTC. This translates into CSVEEETQYF.

This clonotype showed up just a few times. The J gene is TRBJ2-7, the V gene TRBV6-2 or TRBV6-3; a weak D match, TRBD1 (6 bases). V lost 4 bases, J lost 6 bases, and 19 bases lay in between. There are 15 residues in the CDR3. CDR1 and CDR2 (germline): MNHEY, SVGEGT. This CDR3 reads CASSSSPSKGGEQYF. As DNA, the CDR3 is TGTGCCAGCAGTTCCTCCCCCAGTAAAGGGGGCGAGCAGTACTTC.

This chain uses TRBV30 with TRBJ1-2; maybe TRBD1 (6 bases). The CDR3 is made up of 16 amino acids. The V end was cut by 5 bases, the J end by 4 bases, with 23 bases between. The V gene's germline CDR1 is GTSNPN and CDR2 SVGIG (reference sequence). CDR3 loop: CAWWTAGMTYSYGYTF. CDR3 coding DNA: TGTGCCTGGTGGACAGCCGGTATGACCTACTCCTATGGCTACACCTTC.

CDR3 protein: CASSYRLGEAFF. In nucleotides, the CDR3 is TGTGCCAGCAGTTACAGGTTGGGTGAAGCTTTCTTT. V is TRBV6-5 and J is TRBJ1-1; unclear D gene. Trimming took 2 bases from V and 7 from J, leaving 8 bases between them. The CDR3 sequence is 12 residues long. CDR1 is MNHEY and CDR2 is SVGAGI in the germline V gene.

Many counts were recorded for this clonotype. This chain joins TRBV15 and TRBJ2-7; D possibly corresponds to TRBD1 (5 bases). Trimming took off 0 bases at V and 5 bases at J, with 14 bases between the two ends. Germline CDR1 LNHNV, CDR2 YYDKDF (reference sequence). The CDR3 consists of 15 residues. CDR3 sequence: CATSREGVRVNEQYF. In DNA, the CDR3 is TGTGCCACCAGCAGAGAAGGGGTCAGGGTCAACGAGCAGTACTTC.

This clonotype was detected only a few times. This chain connects TRBV7-3 to TRBJ2-2; D remains unclear. The CDR3 consists of 16 residues. Deletions cut 3 bases from V and 6 bases from J, with 17 bases between. The germline V gene encodes CDR1 SGHTA and CDR2 FQGTGA. For the CDR3, the DNA is TGTGCCAGCAGCTTTGGCCCCGTACAAGCACCCGGGGAGCTGTTTTTT. Translating gives CASSFGPVQAPGELFF.

The genes are TRBV20-1 and TRBJ2-1, with D tentatively TRBD2 (7 bases). Germline assignment: CDR1 DFQATT and CDR2 SNEGSKA (reference sequence). With 6 bases removed from V and 0 bases from J, the gap between germline ends came to 15 bases. The CDR3 has 15 amino acids. The CDR3 loop reads CSAQRGGSSYNEQFF. The CDR3 region has the DNA TGCAGTGCCCAAAGGGGGGGGAGCTCCTACAATGAGCAGTTCTTC.

The chain uses TRBV10-3 and TRBJ2-2; D is unresolved. This CDR3 comprises 13 residues. Germline V lookup: CDR1 ENHRY, CDR2 SYGVKD. The V end was cut by 4 bases, the J end by 7 bases, with 10 bases between. The CDR3 spells CAISVQVNGELFF. The DNA of the CDR3 is TGTGCCATCAGTGTCCAGGTCAACGGGGAGCTGTTTTTT.

This clonotype occurred a few times. V is TRBV27 and J is TRBJ1-5; 7 nucleotides line up with TRBD1. The V segment lost 10 bases and the J segment 7 bases; nucleotides outside the gene matches: 10. Per the germline V gene, CDR1 is MNHEY and CDR2 is SMNVEV (reference sequence). The CDR3 extends over 13 amino acids. The CDR3 spells CATHGRGDQPQHF. CDR3 DNA: TGTGCCACCCACGGCAGGGGGGACCAGCCCCAGCATTTT.

The chain has TRBV28 and TRBJ1-1; 9 bases are shared with TRBD1. V lost 5 bases, J lost 3 bases, and 7 bases stayed unmatched. The V gene's germline CDR1 is MDHEN and CDR2 SYDVKM. CDR3 size: 15 residues. The CDR3: CASSGRQGVYTEAFF. The DNA of the CDR3 is TGTGCCAGCAGTGGCAGACAGGGGGTTTACACTGAAGCTTTCTTT.

This clonotype has at least ten counts. The V gene is TRBV28, the J gene TRBJ1-2; TRBD1 might be the D (5 bases). V shed 5 bases and J shed 4 bases, with 17 bases lying between them. There are 15 residues in the CDR3. Germline assignment: CDR1 MDHEN and CDR2 SYDVKM. CDR3 nucleotide sequence: TGTGCCAGCAGTACGTCTACAGGCGTTATCTATGGCTACACCTTC. Its protein is CASSTSTGVIYGYTF.

In its sample, this clonotype was seen many times. The rearrangement links TRBV3-1 to TRBJ2-7, with D unclear. The CDR3 totals 14 residues. In germline, CDR1 is LGHDT, CDR2 YNNKEL (reference sequence). V lost 6 bases and J lost 4, with 16 bases in between. CDR3 amino acids: CASRKGPGGYEQYF. In DNA, the CDR3 is TGTGCCAGCAGGAAGGGCCCCGGTGGATACGAGCAGTACTTC.

This clonotype was seen a few times. In nucleotides, the CDR3 is TGCGCCAGCAGCCACCGGGACAGGGGGCCTTGGGAGCAGTTCTTC. Protein product: CASSHRDRGPWEQFF. This chain uses TRBV4-3 with TRBJ2-1, with 12 positions matching TRBD1. Germline trimming cut 3 bases from V and 10 bases from J; bases unmatched to any gene: 7. CDR1 LGHNA and CDR2 YSLEER come from the germline V gene. The length of the CDR3 is 15 residues.

This clonotype showed up many times. The V and J genes are TRBV6-1 and TRBJ2-3; TRBD2 matches 8 bases. This CDR3 spans 14 amino acids. After removal of 6 bases from V and 1 base from J, the junction contained 3 bases not matched to a gene. Germline V gene sequence: CDR1 MNHNS, CDR2 SASEGT. The CDR3 DNA reads TGTGCCAGCAGAGCGGGAGATGGCACAGATACGCAGTATTTT. It codes for CASRAGDGTDTQYF.

This clonotype was seen a handful of times. The chain joins TRBV3-1 to TRBJ1-1; TRBD1 aligns across 8 bases. CDR3 size: 16 residues. Losses at the gene ends were 3 bases for V and 4 bases for J; bases not matched to a gene: 10. The V gene's germline CDR1 is LGHDT and CDR2 YNNKEL (reference sequence). Here the CDR3 reads CASSHRGLRIGTEAFF. CDR3 nucleotides: TGTGCCAGCAGCCACAGGGGGCTAAGGATCGGCACTGAAGCTTTCTTT.

This clonotype was picked up a small number of times. J is TRBJ2-1 and V is TRBV10-2; no clear D gene. In germline, CDR1 is WSHSY, CDR2 SAAADI. The CDR3 sequence is 14 residues long. V gave up 6 bases and J gave up 2 bases, with 11 bases separating them. CDR3 residues: CASSRAFAYNEQFF. CDR3 nucleotides: TGCGCCAGCAGCCGGGCCTTTGCCTACAATGAGCAGTTCTTC.

This clonotype was recorded at least ten times. The chain carries TRBV2 and TRBJ1-2, with D possibly being TRBD1 (6 bases). The CDR3 consists of 13 residues. Germline V gene sequence: CDR1 SNHLY, CDR2 FYNNEI. The germline V and J ends were trimmed by 8 bases and 7 bases, with 17 bases remaining between them. The CDR3 sequence: CASLQGFVSGYTF. In DNA form, the CDR3 reads TGTGCCAGCCTACAGGGTTTTGTCTCTGGCTACACCTTC.

The chain links TRBV20-1 to TRBJ2-5, with 8 bases matching TRBD2. J lost 5 bases, V lost 6 bases, and 17 bases had no gene match. Germline V gives CDR1 DFQATT, CDR2 SNEGSKA (reference sequence). The CDR3 loop spans 16 amino acids. CDR3 amino acids: CSALPPLELAEETQYF. CDR3 DNA: TGCAGTGCCTTACCACCACTCGAACTAGCGGAGGAGACCCAGTACTTC.

This clonotype was observed many times. The rearrangement uses TRBV24-1 and TRBJ2-3; a possible D gene is TRBD1 (5 bases). Germline values: CDR1 KGHDR, CDR2 SFDVKD. The length of the CDR3 is 13 residues. The V gene lost 9 bases and the J gene lost 2 bases, with 11 bases spanning the gap. As DNA, the CDR3 is TGTGCCACCGCAGACAGCCACACAGATACGCAGTATTTT. This codes for CATADSHTDTQYF.

This clonotype was found a few times. The V call is TRBV10-3, the J call TRBJ2-1, with D perhaps matching TRBD2 (5 bases). This CDR3 spans 13 amino acids. Per the germline V gene, CDR1 is ENHRY and CDR2 is SYGVKD. V was shortened by 5 bases and J by 7 bases, with 12 bases between the two germline ends. CDR3 DNA sequence: TGTGCCATCAGTCCCCGGACTGAAAATGAGCAGTTCTTC. The encoded protein is CAISPRTENEQFF.

A remark on this clonotype: Being one base from a much bigger clone, this may be a read error. The chain recombines TRBV7-9 with TRBJ2-5, with D possibly matching TRBD2 (5 bases). This CDR3 is 13 amino acids long. CDR1 SEHNR and CDR2 FQNEAQ come from the germline V gene (reference sequence). CDR3 sequence reads: CAIEPGKQEAQYF. Written as DNA, the CDR3 is TGTGCCATAGAGCCCGGGAAACAAGAGGCCCAGTACTTC. The whole variable domain, filled in from reference TRBV7-9 and TRBJ2-5, reads DTGVSQNPRHKITKRGQNVTFRCDPISEHNRLYWYRQTLGQGPEFLTYFQNEAQLEKSRLLSDRFSAERPKGSFSTLEIQRTEQGDSAMYLCAIEPGKQEAQYFGPGTRLLVL.